This TCR beta chain was obtained from a study of blood T cells in healthy people across ages. Sample-barcoded 5' priming and a J-beta primer mix drove a second PCR of roughly 7 to 11 cycles. TCRdb re-derived calls from the 5' RACE reads in MiXCR, one entry per CDR3 protein. Counted here are 1.8 million or so distinct CDR3 sequences, around 42% occurring once; the ten biggest clones make up approximately 22%. This clonotype occurred a few times. This CDR3 is built from 15 residues. The V gene's germline CDR1 is SGHRS and CDR2 YFSETQ. The V and J ends lost 0 bases and 5 bases respectively, with 14 bases between them.

The origin of this receptor is a human donor in good health. The sequencing sample was made of blood. The chain combines TRBV5-1 with TRBJ1-2; the D is unclear. The CDR3 DNA reads as TGCGCCAGCAGCTTGGAAGCCGCGACGGGTTATGGCTACACCTTC. Translating it yields CASSLEAATGYGYTF.